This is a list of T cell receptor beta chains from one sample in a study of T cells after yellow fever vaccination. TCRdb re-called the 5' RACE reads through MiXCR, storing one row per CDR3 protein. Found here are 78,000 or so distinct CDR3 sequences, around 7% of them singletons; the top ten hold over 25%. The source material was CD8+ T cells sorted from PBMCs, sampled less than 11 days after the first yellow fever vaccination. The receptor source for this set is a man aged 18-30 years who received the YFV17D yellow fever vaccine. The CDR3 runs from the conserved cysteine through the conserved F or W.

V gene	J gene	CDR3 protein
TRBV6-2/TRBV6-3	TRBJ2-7	CASRGHDRFYEQHF
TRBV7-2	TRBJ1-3	CASSSMAFISGNTIYF
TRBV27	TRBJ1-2	CASSFGQLWTIDGYTF
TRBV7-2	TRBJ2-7	CASSLGSGYEQYF
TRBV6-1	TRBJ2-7	CASSTPGHPYEQYF
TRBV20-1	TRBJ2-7	CSARQLSYEQYF
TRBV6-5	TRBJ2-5	CASRRGETQYF
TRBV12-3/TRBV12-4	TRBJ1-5	CASSLTEQGNQPQHF
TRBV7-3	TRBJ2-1	CASSEAPNYNEQFF
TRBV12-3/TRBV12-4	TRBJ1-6	CVSSGQYNSPLHF
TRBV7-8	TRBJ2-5	CASRSALGLTETQYF
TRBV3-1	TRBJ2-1	CASSPVPAGVVYEQFF
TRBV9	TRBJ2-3	CASSVGGSTDTQYF
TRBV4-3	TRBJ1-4	CASSPRIPSNEKLFF
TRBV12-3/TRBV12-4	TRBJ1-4	CASSTSGVADEKLFF
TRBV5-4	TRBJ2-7	CASSTGDRYYEQYF
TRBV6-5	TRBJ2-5	CASSYSAAGQETQYF
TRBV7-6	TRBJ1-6	CASSLGEDSPLHF
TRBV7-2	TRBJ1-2	CASSSGTGSYGYTF
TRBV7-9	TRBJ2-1	CASSLRDYHTNEQFF
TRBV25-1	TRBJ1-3	CAVGSGNTIYF
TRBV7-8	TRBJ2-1	CASSFRDRVVDEQFF
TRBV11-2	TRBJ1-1	CASSPPGAVSTEAFF
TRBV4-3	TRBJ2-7	CASSQGYPTLEQYF
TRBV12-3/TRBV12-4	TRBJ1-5	CASSDTGNQPQHF
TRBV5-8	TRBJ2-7	CASSLPGQGAMEQYF
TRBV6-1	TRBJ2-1	CASSEWAAGNEQFF
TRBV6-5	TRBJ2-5	CASSSPGGQETQYF
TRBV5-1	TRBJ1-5	CASSLRGGNQPQHF
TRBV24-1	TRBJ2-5	CATSDFSGLGETQYF
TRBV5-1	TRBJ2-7	CASSHGSSYEQYF
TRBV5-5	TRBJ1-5	CASSLVHRGDNQPQHF
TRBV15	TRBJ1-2	CATSRDQTPILWDRDPTNYGYTF
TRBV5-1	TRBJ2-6	CASSAGGANVLTF
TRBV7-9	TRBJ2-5	CASSPRLALGETQYF
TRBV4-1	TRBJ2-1	CASSQDPGTLLYNEQFF
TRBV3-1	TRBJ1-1	CASSQTASRSEAFF